These 19 T cell receptor beta chains originate from one sample sequenced in a study of OX40 agonist ivuxolimab in advanced cancers. The table came from immunoSEQ multiplex PCR; TCRdb's copy has only in-frame clones and leaves some out. Of 60,000 or so clones listed, 84% are singletons. The starting material was CD4+ or CD8+ T cells sorted from blood, obtained in a trial of the OX40 agonist ivuxolimab. The receptors come from an adult with an advanced solid tumor such as melanoma, head and neck, liver or kidney cancer.

This clone has only one observation. The chain has TRBV7-2 and TRBJ1-4; D remains ambiguous. V was pared by 1 base and J by 11 bases, with 11 bases between. Germline V gives CDR1 SGHTA, CDR2 FQGNSA. The CDR3 has 13 residues. CDR3 protein: CASSLGIAPKLFF. For the CDR3, the DNA is TGTGCCAGCAGCTTAGGAATTGCCCCTAAACTGTTTTTT.

This sequence joins TRBV5-1 and TRBJ1-1; 10 nucleotides match TRBD1. Germline V gives CDR1 SGHRS, CDR2 YFSETQ. CDR3 length: 15 residues. Losses at the gene ends were 2 bases for V and 4 bases for J; bases not matched to a gene: 5. In nucleotides, the CDR3 is TGCGCCAGCAGCTTACGGACAGGGGGAATCACTGAAGCTTTCTTT. As protein: CASSLRTGGITEAFF.

This chain joins TRBV2 and TRBJ2-7, with 7 positions matching TRBD2. CDR1 is SNHLY, CDR2 FYNNEI, per germline. The CDR3 covers 15 residues. V lost 4 bases to trimming and J lost 2 bases; unmatched junction nucleotides: 8. In nucleotides, the CDR3 is TGTGCCAGCAGTGTCTTGGGGGGGGGAGCCTACGAGCAGTACTTC. Amino acids: CASSVLGGGAYEQYF.

This sequence joins TRBV4-3 and TRBJ2-5; D could derive from TRBD1 or TRBD2 (5 bases each). CDR1 and CDR2 from the germline V gene are LGHNA and YSLEER. This CDR3 region has 18 residues. V lost 0 bases to trimming and J lost 0 bases, with 17 bases between them. CDR3 in DNA: TGCGCCAGCAGCCAAGAAAAACCGGGATGGGGGTACCAAGAGACCCAGTACTTC. Its protein product is CASSQEKPGWGYQETQYF.

The chain is built from TRBV4-3 and TRBJ2-7; D gene unclear. Germline V gene sequence: CDR1 LGHNA, CDR2 YSLEER. The V gene lost 5 bases and the J gene lost 0 bases, with 8 bases spanning the gap. The CDR3 length is 13 residues. The CDR3 region has the DNA TGCGCCAGCAGCTCGGCAGCCTCCTACGAGCAGTACTTC. Protein: CASSSAASYEQYF.

This chain joins TRBV7-2 and TRBJ2-7; D remains ambiguous. The CDR3 consists of 12 residues. Trimming removed 5 bases from V and 3 bases from J, with 8 bases in between. The germline CDR1 and CDR2 sequences are SGHTA and FQGNSA. In DNA form, the CDR3 reads TGTGCCAGCAGCCTTCTTTTCTACGAGCAGTACTTC. It is translated as CASSLLFYEQYF.

This clone appeared a single time. The chain links TRBV7-2 to TRBJ1-3; 7 nucleotides line up with TRBD1. CDR1 is SGHTA and CDR2 is FQGNSA in the germline V gene. CDR3 size: 16 residues. V gave up 0 bases and J gave up 0 bases; unmatched junction bases: 2. The chain's CDR3 is CASSLAGQISGNTIYF. CDR3 bases: TGTGCCAGCAGCTTAGCGGGACAGATCTCTGGAAACACCATATATTTT.

The chain carries TRBV5-6 and TRBJ2-7, with 12 bases identical to TRBD2. The junction had 8 bases not matched to a gene; V was cut back by 5 bases and J by 2 bases. Germline V lookup: CDR1 SGHDT, CDR2 YYEEEE. The CDR3 contains 16 residues. CDR3 coding DNA: TGTGCCAGCAGTAAATGGACTAGCGGGGCCCCCTACGAGCAGTACTTC. It is translated as CASSKWTSGAPYEQYF.

This chain joins TRBV18 and TRBJ1-1; D remains unclear. CDR1 and CDR2 (germline): KGHSH, LQKENI. CDR3 length equals 16 residues. The V and J ends lost 2 bases and 7 bases respectively, with 20 bases between them. The CDR3 nucleotides read TGTGCCAGCTCACCAACCGCTCCGGGAATTGGCCTTGAAGCTTTCTTT. Translated, it gives CASSPTAPGIGLEAFF.

The chain is built from TRBV9 and TRBJ2-1, with D possibly TRBD2 on 5 matching bases. The CDR3 has 15 amino acids. The germline V gene encodes CDR1 SGDLS and CDR2 YYNGEE. Deletions cut 0 bases from V and 5 bases from J, with 12 bases between. The CDR3 DNA follows: TGTGCCAGCAGCGTAGGAACGGGGTACGACAATGAGCAGTTCTTC. Translated: CASSVGTGYDNEQFF.

The gene calls are TRBV18 and TRBJ2-4; no clear D. There are 14 residues in the CDR3. Germline values: CDR1 KGHSH, CDR2 LQKENI. Trimming cost V 2 bases and J 4 bases, with 9 bases left between them. The CDR3 loop is CASSPFSTKNIQYF. The CDR3 nucleotides are TGTGCCAGCTCACCATTCAGCACTAAAAACATTCAGTACTTC.

V usage is TRBV5-3 and J usage is TRBJ2-7, with D maybe TRBD1 (6 bases). TRBV5-3 is known as an ORF, though its function is uncertain. V lost 6 bases, J lost 2 bases, and 18 bases lay in between. This CDR3 spans 15 amino acids. CDR3 in amino acids: CARIPGAPNTYEQYF. CDR3 sequence (DNA): TGTGCCAGAATCCCAGGGGCCCCGAATACCTACGAGCAGTACTTC.

The chain has TRBV6-1 and TRBJ1-3; D call uncertain. Germline values: CDR1 MNHNS, CDR2 SASEGT. There are 12 residues in the CDR3. Deletions cut 10 bases from V and 0 bases from J, with 7 bases between. The chain's CDR3 is CATSSSGNTIYF. CDR3 nucleotides: TGTGCCACTTCAAGCTCTGGAAACACCATATATTTT.

J is TRBJ1-1 and V is TRBV5-4; 9 bases agree with TRBD1. CDR1 and CDR2 (germline): SGHNT, YYREEE (reference sequence). CDR3 length: 14 residues. The trim removed 4 bases at V and 9 bases at J, leaving 10 bases unmatched. Here the CDR3 reads CASSERDRAIQAFF. CDR3 bases: TGTGCCAGCAGCGAGCGGGACAGGGCCATACAAGCTTTCTTT.

This clone has just one count. The chain couples TRBV6-5 to TRBJ1-1; weak D call: TRBD1 (6 bases). Per germline, CDR1 MNHEY and CDR2 SVGAGI. The CDR3 is made up of 15 amino acids. V shed 5 bases and J shed 4 bases, with 17 bases lying between them. CDR3 loop: CASSRIVQGSTEAFF. In DNA, the CDR3 is TGTGCCAGCAGTAGGATCGTACAGGGTTCCACTGAAGCTTTCTTT.

CDR3 nucleotides: TGTGCCAGCAGCGTAGAAGTAGATTCACCCCTCCACTTT. Protein product: CASSVEVDSPLHF. The V call is TRBV9, the J call TRBJ1-6; D remains unclear. V was cut by 0 bases and J by 8 bases, with 6 bases left in between. The CDR3 contains 13 residues. The V gene's germline CDR1 is SGDLS and CDR2 YYNGEE.

The gene calls are TRBV2 and TRBJ1-1, with D tentatively TRBD1 (6 bases). This CDR3 contains 14 residues. The V end lost 7 bases, the J end lost 4 bases, and 16 bases lay between the germline ends. Per germline, CDR1 SNHLY and CDR2 FYNNEI. In nucleotides, the CDR3 is TGTGCCAGCACCCAACAGGGCTCGGTCACTGAAGCTTTCTTT. This sequence encodes CASTQQGSVTEAFF.

J is TRBJ2-1 and V is TRBV27; 7 bases are shared with TRBD1. The CDR3 is made up of 19 amino acids. Germline V lookup: CDR1 MNHEY, CDR2 SMNVEV (reference sequence). After removal of 7 bases from V and 0 bases from J, the junction contained 18 bases not matched to a gene. CDR3 amino acids: CASISGGQGPRSSYNEQFF. CDR3 coding DNA: TGTGCCAGCATCTCAGGGGGACAAGGGCCCCGAAGCTCCTACAATGAGCAGTTCTTC.

V and J are TRBV10-3 and TRBJ1-4; 8 bases agree with TRBD1. Trimming at V came to 2 bases and at J to 8 bases, leaving 4 bases not matched to a gene. The CDR3 consists of 14 residues. CDR1 is ENHRY and CDR2 is SYGVKD in the germline V gene. The CDR3 loop is CAISEGQGGEKLFF. The CDR3 coding sequence is TGTGCCATCAGTGAGGGACAGGGTGGCGAAAAACTGTTTTTT.